A single sample is the source of the 24 T cell receptor beta chains below, sequenced in a study of T cells after yellow fever vaccination (dated 2019 in TCRdb). The library came from 5' RACE. The instrument was an Illumina NovaSeq 6000. TCRdb applied fastp at Q25 and MiXCR to the public reads, then kept only in-frame beta chains. Rows matching on CDR3 protein sequence are summarized as one entry with the most common DNA and genes. The sample table lists a few hundred thousand distinct CDR3 sequences, about 3% of them with a count of one. Less than 3.5% of the sample lies in the top ten. Per the publication, the treatment or condition label means: live attenuated yellow fever vaccine strain. Specimen: CD4+ T cells sorted from PBMCs, collected 10 days after the yellow fever booster vaccination. The source is a man aged 18 to 30 who received the YFV17D yellow fever vaccine.

This clonotype was found a few times. The gene calls are TRBV5-4 and TRBJ2-1, with 9 bases identical to TRBD1. CDR3 length equals 15 residues. Germline values: CDR1 SGHNT, CDR2 YYREEE (reference sequence). V gave up 4 bases and J gave up 8 bases; unmatched junction bases: 10. The CDR3 DNA sequence: TGTGCCAGCAGCGACCGTCGGACAGGGGATCATGAGCAGTTCTTC. The encoded protein is CASSDRRTGDHEQFF. Using reference TRBV5-4 and TRBJ2-1 for the parts outside the CDR3, the full variable domain is ETGVTQSPTHLIKTRGQQVTLRCSSQSGHNTVSWYQQALGQGPQFIFQYYREEENGRGNFPPRFSGLQFPNYSSELNVNALELDDSALYLCASSDRRTGDHEQFFGPGTRLTVL.

V gene TRBV20-1 combines with J gene TRBJ2-3; no reliable D call. Trimming took off 4 bases at V and 6 bases at J, with 5 bases between the two ends. The CDR3 contains 10 residues. Germline CDR1 is DFQATT and CDR2 is SNEGSKA (reference sequence). In DNA form, the CDR3 reads TGCAGTGCTAATCCGGATACGCAGTATTTT. Encoded protein: CSANPDTQYF.

This clonotype appeared a few times. The CDR3 reads CASRTGPKAGRQNTEAFF. CDR3 in DNA: TGTGCCAGCAGAACTGGTCCTAAGGCCGGGCGGCAGAACACTGAAGCTTTCTTT. The chain carries TRBV6-6 and TRBJ1-1; D unresolved. The length of the CDR3 is 18 residues. The germline V gene has CDR1 MNHNY and CDR2 SVGAGI (reference sequence). Trimming removed 6 bases from V and 1 base from J, with 24 bases in between.

This clonotype was observed a few times. The V and J genes are TRBV5-7 and TRBJ2-5, with D perhaps assigned TRBD1 or TRBD2 (5 bases each). TRBV5-7 is annotated as an ORF whose role is uncertain. V dropped 4 bases and J dropped 13 bases, with 20 bases sitting between them. The CDR3 runs to 13 residues. CDR3 DNA sequence: TGTGCCAGCAGCCTGAAGTCCGGGACGGACTGGTACTTC. This sequence encodes CASSLKSGTDWYF.

This clonotype was recorded at least ten times. This chain links TRBV29-1 with TRBJ2-3, with D possibly matching TRBD1 (6 bases). The CDR3 sequence is 14 residues long. The V gene's germline CDR1 is SQVTM and CDR2 ANQGSEA. The CDR3, as DNA: TGCGGCGGCCGCAGGGGCGTTGGAACAGATACGCAGTATTTT. Its protein product is CGGRRGVGTDTQYF.

This clonotype occurred a few times. This sequence joins TRBV2 and TRBJ1-5; 9 bases match TRBD1. The CDR3 loop spans 12 amino acids. V shed 3 bases, J shed 16 bases, and the junction held 7 bases outside the gene matches. CDR1 and CDR2 from the germline V gene are SNHLY and FYNNEI. For the CDR3, the DNA is TGTGCCAGCAGTGATGGTTGGGGACAGGGACATTTT. Translation gives CASSDGWGQGHF.

The chain uses TRBV5-5 and TRBJ1-5; D not certain. Looked up from germline, CDR1 is SGHKS and CDR2 is YYEKEE (reference sequence). Trimming pared 4 bases from V and 9 bases from J, leaving 20 bases between. The CDR3 contains 15 residues. For the CDR3, the DNA is TGTGCCAGCAGCCCAGGTAGTGTTTCCGAGCTGCCCCAGCATTTT. Its translation: CASSPGSVSELPQHF.

This clonotype was counted ten times or more. V gene TRBV5-1 combines with J gene TRBJ2-7; D unresolved. Trimming took off 0 bases at V and 0 bases at J, with 7 bases between the two ends. In germline, CDR1 is SGHRS, CDR2 YFSETQ. The CDR3 is 14 amino acids. The CDR3 DNA reads as TGCGCCAGCAGCTTGGTACCAGGCTCCTACGAGCAGTACTTC. This gives the protein CASSLVPGSYEQYF. Supplemented by reference TRBV5-1 and TRBJ2-7, the full variable domain reads KAGVTQTPRYLIKTRGQQVTLSCSPISGHRSVSWYQQTPGQGLQFLFEYFSETQRNKGNFPGRFSGRQFSNSRSEMNVSTLELGDSALYLCASSLVPGSYEQYFGPGTRLTVT.

The chain has TRBV4-3 and TRBJ2-1; D possibly uses TRBD1 or TRBD2 (5 bases each). This CDR3 has 20 residues. Trimming removed 3 bases from V and 0 bases from J, with 24 bases in between. From germline, CDR1 is LGHNA and CDR2 YSLEER. The CDR3 reads CASSQATGTYSFSSYNEQFF. CDR3 DNA: TGCGCCAGCAGCCAGGCTACCGGGACCTACTCATTTAGCTCCTACAATGAGCAGTTCTTC.

This clonotype occurred many times. The chain uses TRBV29-1 and TRBJ2-3; D remains ambiguous. V was trimmed by 3 bases and J by 2 bases, leaving 9 bases between them. The CDR3 spans 13 residues. Looked up from germline, CDR1 is SQVTM and CDR2 is ANQGSEA. CDR3 loop: CSVEGKVTDTQYF. Here the CDR3 DNA reads TGCAGCGTTGAGGGGAAGGTCACAGATACGCAGTATTTT.

This chain links TRBV6-5 with TRBJ2-5, with D hard to call. Germline V CDR1 and CDR2: MNHEY, SVGAGI. V shed 5 bases and J shed 5 bases, with 12 bases lying between them. The CDR3 has 13 residues. CDR3 sequence (DNA): TGTGCCAGCAGTAAAACTCGCAGGGAGACCCAGTACTTC. This sequence encodes CASSKTRRETQYF.

This clonotype was recorded many times. The V gene is TRBV12-3 or TRBV12-4, the J gene TRBJ1-5; the match to TRBD1 covers 9 bases. V lost 7 bases to trimming and J lost 3 bases; unmatched junction nucleotides: 7. The CDR3 is 15 residues long. CDR3 sequence reads: CASTWGQGNNQPQHF. The CDR3 nucleotides read TGTGCCAGCACCTGGGGACAGGGAAACAATCAGCCCCAGCATTTT.

The rearrangement links TRBV4-3 to TRBJ2-5, with a possible D match to TRBD1 (5 bases). Germline assignment: CDR1 LGHNA and CDR2 YSLEER. The ends were cut back, 0 bases at V and 5 bases at J, with 13 bases in the middle. The CDR3 sequence is 15 residues long. The CDR3 loop is CASSQDRSRVETQYF. The CDR3 DNA sequence: TGCGCCAGCAGCCAAGATCGGTCCAGGGTGGAGACCCAGTACTTC.

The chain is built from TRBV20-1 and TRBJ1-1; a weak D match, TRBD1 (5 bases). CDR3 length: 11 residues. Trimming shortened V by 6 bases and J by 2 bases, and 7 bases separated the two germline ends. Germline-derived CDR1 and CDR2 are DFQATT and SNEGSKA (reference sequence). This CDR3 is CSARANTEAFF. The CDR3 nucleotides read TGCAGTGCCAGGGCCAACACTGAAGCTTTCTTT.

At least ten counts were recorded for this clonotype. The rearrangement uses TRBV9 and TRBJ2-3, with TRBD2 identical over 11 bases. Germline trimming cut 2 bases from V and 5 bases from J; bases unmatched to any gene: 4. The CDR3 has 15 residues. CDR1 SGDLS and CDR2 YYNGEE come from the germline V gene. The CDR3 loop reads CASSVLAGGVDTQYF. Here the CDR3 DNA reads TGTGCCAGCAGCGTCCTAGCGGGGGGAGTAGATACGCAGTATTTT.

The V call is TRBV28, the J call TRBJ2-5, with D possibly matching TRBD2 (6 bases). V was trimmed by 2 bases and J by 5 bases, leaving 18 bases between them. The CDR3 covers 16 residues. The V gene's germline CDR1 is MDHEN and CDR2 SYDVKM. The CDR3 nucleotides are TGTGCCAGCAGTTTAAGTATCCCGGCGGGGCGCGAGACCCAGTACTTC. Translated: CASSLSIPAGRETQYF.

The chain links TRBV25-1 to TRBJ1-6; no clear D. V lost 1 base and J 7 bases, leaving 8 bases between the germline ends. The length of the CDR3 is 14 residues. Germline V gene data show CDR1 as MGHDK and CDR2 as SYGVNS. The CDR3 DNA follows: TGTGCCAGCAGTGAATCAGCCAAGAATTCACCCCTCCACTTT. This codes for CASSESAKNSPLHF. The full variable domain, with the rest looked up from reference TRBV25-1 and TRBJ1-6, is EADIYQTPRYLVIGTGKKITLECSQTMGHDKMYWYQQDPGMELHLIHYSYGVNSTEKGDLSSESTVSRIRTEHFPLTLESARPSHTSQYLCASSESAKNSPLHFGNGTRLTVT.

The sample holds a few counts of this clonotype. The chain couples TRBV5-4 to TRBJ2-3; a weak D match, TRBD1 (6 bases). V lost 4 bases and J 7 bases, leaving 13 bases between the germline ends. The CDR3 extends over 13 amino acids. CDR1 is SGHNT, CDR2 YYREEE, per germline (reference sequence). CDR3: CASSPQGLNTQYF. CDR3 DNA sequence: TGTGCCAGCAGCCCTCAGGGGTTGAATACGCAGTATTTT.

This clonotype was seen ten or more times. This chain links TRBV6-5 with TRBJ1-5; maybe TRBD1 (6 bases). Trimming removed 6 bases at V and 4 bases at J, with 13 bases between. The CDR3 covers 14 residues. Per germline, CDR1 MNHEY and CDR2 SVGAGI. The CDR3 DNA is TGTGCCAGCAGCCGGGGAGGGGGGAATCAGCCCCAGCATTTT. Protein product: CASSRGGGNQPQHF.

This clonotype was seen repeatedly, ten times or more. This sequence joins TRBV12-3 or TRBV12-4 and TRBJ2-4; D may be TRBD1 (6 bases). Trimming removed 4 bases at V and 8 bases at J, with 12 bases between. This CDR3 spans 13 amino acids. CDR3 bases: TGTGCCAGCAGTTACAGGGACCGGGACATTCAGTACTTC. As protein: CASSYRDRDIQYF.

In this sample, this clonotype turned up a few times. The chain uses TRBV24-1 and TRBJ2-7; D could derive from TRBD1 or TRBD2 (5 bases each). The CDR3 runs 15 residues. Per germline, CDR1 KGHDR and CDR2 SFDVKD. With 0 bases removed from V and 3 bases from J, the gap between germline ends came to 11 bases. This CDR3 reads CATSDLGGPFYEQYF. CDR3 coding DNA: TGTGCCACCAGTGATTTGGGGGGTCCCTTCTACGAGCAGTACTTC.

This clonotype was seen at least ten times. This CDR3 is CASSLGSGANTGELFF. The CDR3 nucleotides are TGCGCCAGCAGCTTGGGTAGCGGGGCGAACACCGGGGAGCTGTTTTTT. The gene calls are TRBV5-1 and TRBJ2-2; 8 bases are shared with TRBD2. V was pared by 0 bases and J by 0 bases, with 1 base of the junction left unmatched. This CDR3 spans 16 amino acids. From germline, CDR1 is SGHRS and CDR2 YFSETQ.

This clonotype was seen at least ten times. V gene TRBV24-1 combines with J gene TRBJ2-6; D possibly corresponds to TRBD1 (6 bases). Looked up from germline, CDR1 is KGHDR and CDR2 is SFDVKD. The CDR3 totals 17 residues. The germline V and J ends were trimmed by 5 bases and 5 bases, with 18 bases remaining between them. The CDR3 DNA is TGTGCCACCAGTGCAGGGGCTGGGATGGAAAGGGCCAACGTCCTGACTTTC. It codes for CATSAGAGMERANVLTF.

The rearrangement joins TRBV2 to TRBJ1-5, with D possibly TRBD1 on 5 matching bases. V dropped 6 bases and J dropped 1 base, with 10 bases sitting between them. CDR3 size: 14 residues. Per germline, CDR1 SNHLY and CDR2 FYNNEI. CDR3 coding DNA: TGTGCCAGCAGAGCGCGACAGAGCAATCAGCCCCAGCATTTT. It specifies CASRARQSNQPQHF. Together with reference TRBV2 and TRBJ1-5, the CDR3 gives the full variable domain: EPEVTQTPSHQVTQMGQEVILRCVPISNHLYFYWYRQILGQKVEFLVSFYNNEISEKSEIFDDQFSVERPDGSNFTLKIRSTKLEDSAMYFCASRARQSNQPQHFGDGTRLSIL.